One TCR beta chain is described in this entry. Its target is unknown. A multiplex PCR was run with 60 Vbeta primers and 13 Jbeta primers. The protocol was immunoSEQ multiplex PCR, while the TCRdb copy is restricted to in-frame clones and leaves out a portion. Of around 200,000 clones detected, 80% to 85% appear once; the ten largest clones hold roughly 6.7%. The data are from a study of cytomegalovirus exposure and HLA in healthy donors. Study information: In an early release, HLA-typed donors contributed 80 million to 95 million unique TCR sequences.

Broader study findings: Rarity held for most TCR sequences, but there were some public TCRs that occurred in many donors. The authors considered a cluster of highly shared sequence variants likely to be a sequencing artifact. A few CMV-associated chains proved CMV antigen-specific in vitro.

The germline gives CDR1 SGDLS, CDR2 YYNGEE. The CDR3 extends over 14 amino acids. V lost 2 bases, J lost 6 bases, and 14 bases lay in between. This TCR was recovered from a man between 40 and 49 years old in good health and CMV-seropositive. The gene calls are TRBV9 and TRBJ1-1, with D perhaps matching TRBD1 (6 bases). Sequencing was carried out using PBMCs. CDR3: CASSVTGSSSEAFF. The CDR3 coding sequence is TGTGCCAGCAGCGTTACAGGGTCCTCATCTGAAGCTTTCTTT.